Listed below are T cell receptor beta chains from one sample, sequenced in a study of Ad26.COV2.S vaccination and SARS-CoV-2 variants. Assay used: immunoSEQ multiplex PCR; TCRdb lists only in-frame clones, some missing. Here the sample spans hundreds of thousands of clones, 85% being singletons. The starting material was peripheral blood, obtained in a trial of Ad26.COV2.S vaccine versus placebo. The source of these receptors is a person aged 18-65 years who received the Ad26.COV2.S COVID-19 vaccine or a placebo. The CDR3 runs from the conserved cysteine through the conserved F or W. A D gene is named only where the DNA matches it firmly. Size values are once, few and many counts, or a class for expanded clones, and some rows have none.

J gene | V gene | D gene | CDR3 length | clone size | CDR3 protein | CDR3 DNA
TRBJ2-1 | TRBV24-1 | NA | 12 | few | CATSHVGNEQFF | TGTGCCACCTCTCACGTAGGAAATGAGCAGTTCTTC
TRBJ1-2 | TRBV18 | NA | 13 | NA | CASSPNVGDGYTF | TGTGCCAGCTCACCGAACGTTGGAGATGGCTACACCTTC
TRBJ1-2 | TRBV6-1 | TRBD1 | 17 | NA | CASSKGQGLPSNYGYTF | TGTGCCAGCAGTAAAGGACAGGGCCTACCTTCTAACTATGGCTACACCTTC
TRBJ2-1 | TRBV29-1 | NA | 16 | NA | CSVAELSGDKRGEQFF | TGCAGCGTGGCAGAACTTTCAGGGGATAAACGAGGTGAGCAGTTCTTC
TRBJ1-5 | TRBV28 | NA | 18 | many | CASSLVLGLYLRDQPQHF | TGTGCCAGCAGTTTAGTATTGGGGCTTTACCTTAGGGATCAGCCCCAGCATTTT
TRBJ1-2 | TRBV6-1 | NA | 14 | NA | CASSEFGNNYGYTF | TGTGCCAGCAGTGAATTTGGGAATAACTATGGCTACACCTTC
TRBJ2-1 | TRBV18 | TRBD1 | 15 | NA | CASSPWTGTRDEQFF | TGTGCCAGCTCACCATGGACAGGGACTCGGGATGAGCAGTTCTTC
TRBJ1-2 | TRBV2 | TRBD1 | 15 | NA | CASSEESGGGYGYTF | TGTGCCAGCAGTGAAGAGTCAGGGGGCGGATATGGCTACACCTTC
TRBJ1-5 | TRBV6-6 | TRBD1 | 15 | NA | CASSQPTGSDQPQHF | TGTGCCAGCAGCCAACCGACAGGGTCCGATCAGCCCCAGCATTTT
TRBJ2-1 | TRBV24-1 | NA | 18 | NA | CATSDVERQGGSYNEQFF | TGTGCCACCAGTGACGTGGAGAGGCAGGGGGGCTCCTACAATGAGCAGTTCTTC
TRBJ1-3 | TRBV27 | NA | 15 | NA | CASSGDAGIGNTIYF | TGTGCCAGCAGCGGAGACGCAGGGATTGGAAACACCATATATTTT
TRBJ2-7 | TRBV6-5 | TRBD2 | 15 | NA | CASSPRLAVSYEQYF | TGTGCCAGCAGCCCAAGACTAGCGGTGTCCTACGAGCAGTACTTC
TRBJ2-1 | TRBV5-6 | TRBD2 | 15 | NA | CASSRWGGGNNEQFF | TGTGCCAGCAGCCGTTGGGGCGGGGGGAACAATGAGCAGTTCTTC
TRBJ1-6 | TRBV18 | NA | 16 | NA | CASSPYSGVYNSPLHF | TGTGCCAGCTCACCTTACAGCGGGGTATATAATTCACCCCTCCACTTT
TRBJ1-5 | TRBV4-3 | NA | 14 | NA | CASSQGTGIQPQHF | TGCGCCAGCAGCCAGGGAACAGGGATCCAGCCCCAGCATTTT
TRBJ1-1 | TRBV6-2/TRBV6-3 | NA | 16 | NA | CASSYSQNNMNTEAFF | TGTGCCAGCAGTTACTCCCAGAACAACATGAACACTGAAGCTTTCTTT
TRBJ1-6 | TRBV18 | NA | 12 | NA | CASSKPSGPLHF | TGTGCCAGCTCGAAACCGTCAGGACCCCTCCACTTT